Each of the 13 T cell receptor beta chains below was sequenced from the same sample in a study of CD8 T cells in Susac syndrome. Random-hexamer reverse transcription was applied to roughly 0.5 to 1 ug RNA. TCRdb passed the immunoSEQ multiplex PCR reads through MiXCR, listing each CDR3 protein once. The sample consists of around 71,000 distinct CDR3 sequences, around 93% of them appearing once. The sequenced material came from CD4+ T cells from PBMCs. These receptors came from a human donor with Susac syndrome.

V is TRBV28 and J is TRBJ1-2, with 9 bases fitting TRBD1. CDR1 and CDR2 from the germline V gene are MDHEN and SYDVKM. The CDR3 contains 14 residues. J lost 3 bases, V lost 10 bases, and 9 bases had no gene match. The DNA of the CDR3 is TGTGCCACTTCGCCGGGACAGGGCTACTATGGCTACACCTTC. It yields the protein CATSPGQGYYGYTF.

The gene calls are TRBV5-6 and TRBJ2-7; 9 bases match TRBD1. V trimming: 4 bases; J trimming: 3 bases; junction bases outside the gene matches: 17. The CDR3 is 18 amino acids. CDR1 is SGHDT and CDR2 is YYEEEE in the germline V gene. CDR3 protein: CASSPGTGSLWPYYEQYF. DNA for the CDR3: TGTGCCAGCAGCCCCGGGACAGGGTCCCTTTGGCCTTACTACGAGCAGTACTTC.

This sequence joins TRBV12-3 or TRBV12-4 and TRBJ2-3; D gene uncertain. The V and J ends lost 4 bases and 3 bases respectively, with 17 bases between them. The CDR3 covers 16 residues. The CDR3 sequence: CASSSRLSDGTDTQYF. For the CDR3, the DNA is TGTGCCAGCAGTTCCCGACTGAGCGATGGAACAGATACGCAGTATTTT.

CDR3 sequence (DNA): TGTGCCAGCAGTCGTGAAATGGATACGCAGTATTTT. It yields the protein CASSREMDTQYF. This chain connects TRBV2 to TRBJ2-3; D is uncertain. From germline, CDR1 is SNHLY and CDR2 FYNNEI. V lost 5 bases, J lost 6 bases, and 9 bases lay in between. This CDR3 has 12 residues.

The chain combines TRBV12-3 or TRBV12-4 with TRBJ1-1; D remains ambiguous. CDR3 length: 11 residues. V dropped 3 bases and J dropped 7 bases, with 6 bases sitting between them. CDR3 residues: CASSLVGEAFF. The CDR3 DNA reads as TGTGCCAGCAGTTTGGTGGGTGAAGCTTTCTTT.

The chain uses TRBV10-3 and TRBJ1-5, with 7 bases aligning to TRBD1. The CDR3 is made up of 16 amino acids. Per germline, CDR1 ENHRY and CDR2 SYGVKD. Trimming cost V 4 bases and J 0 bases; bases outside gene matches: 6. The CDR3 coding sequence is TGTGCCATCAGTGCTAGGGGGCGGGATAGCAATCAGCCCCAGCATTTT. This codes for CAISARGRDSNQPQHF.

This chain joins TRBV27 and TRBJ2-1; D possibly corresponds to TRBD2 (6 bases). Trimming took off 6 bases at V and 8 bases at J, with 17 bases between the two ends. The CDR3 covers 14 residues. The germline V gene encodes CDR1 MNHEY and CDR2 SMNVEV (reference sequence). The CDR3 here is CASREGPPVDEQFF. CDR3 coding DNA: TGTGCCAGCAGGGAGGGCCCCCCTGTGGATGAGCAGTTCTTC.

This chain joins TRBV6-5 and TRBJ1-2; 12 bases agree with TRBD1. The germline CDR1 and CDR2 sequences are MNHEY and SVGAGI. CDR3 length: 15 amino acids. Losses at the gene ends were 2 bases for V and 6 bases for J; bases not matched to a gene: 4. The CDR3 sequence: CASSYRDRGRNGYTF. The CDR3 bases are TGTGCCAGCAGTTACAGGGACAGGGGGCGCAATGGCTACACCTTC.

J is TRBJ2-3 and V is TRBV6-1; possibly TRBD1 or TRBD2 for D (5 bases each). Germline V gene sequence: CDR1 MNHNS, CDR2 SASEGT. This CDR3 is 15 amino acids long. Trimming left V 7 bases short and J 0 bases short, with 14 bases between. This CDR3 is CASNFRDGSTDTQYF. Here the CDR3 DNA reads TGTGCCAGCAACTTCCGGGACGGGAGCACAGATACGCAGTATTTT.

This clonotype was observed once. The DNA for the CDR3 is TGTGCCATCAGTGAAAGATTCTACGAGCAGTACTTC. Its translation is CAISERFYEQYF. The rearrangement links TRBV10-3 to TRBJ2-7; D remains ambiguous. V was cut by 3 bases and J by 3 bases, with 6 bases left in between. Germline CDR1 reads ENHRY; CDR2 reads SYGVKD. CDR3 size: 12 residues.

The chain couples TRBV19 to TRBJ2-4, with 7 positions matching TRBD1. Germline assignment: CDR1 LNHDA and CDR2 SQIVND (reference sequence). CDR3 size: 14 residues. The ends lost 6 bases at V and 7 bases at J; junction bases unmatched: 9. CDR3 region: CASRGGRIGNIQYF. The CDR3, as DNA: TGTGCCAGTAGAGGGGGCCGAATAGGGAACATTCAGTACTTC.

The V gene is TRBV28, the J gene TRBJ2-5; D perhaps matches TRBD2 (5 bases). From germline, CDR1 is MDHEN and CDR2 SYDVKM. The CDR3 sequence is 15 residues long. V gave up 6 bases and J gave up 5 bases, with 19 bases separating them. CDR3: CASRIREGALETQYF. DNA for the CDR3: TGTGCCAGCAGGATTCGAGAGGGAGCATTGGAGACCCAGTACTTC.

The chain couples TRBV12-3 or TRBV12-4 to TRBJ2-1; 7 bases are shared with TRBD2. There are 15 residues in the CDR3. V shed 7 bases and J 3 bases; nucleotides not matched to a gene: 9. The CDR3 nucleotides are TGTGCCAGCACTCTGTCCCGGGGGGTCTACAATGAGCAGTTCTTC. Protein sequence: CASTLSRGVYNEQFF.